A single T cell receptor (beta chain) is shown here with its context. What it recognizes is unknown. The PCR used 60 Vbeta and 13 Jbeta primers. Only in-frame clones appear in the TCRdb table, and some are missing; sequencing was by immunoSEQ multiplex PCR. The sample includes over 100,000 clones. Germline CDR1 and CDR2: SGHNT and YYREEE (reference sequence). The V end was cut by 5 bases, the J end by 3 bases, with 14 bases between. The CDR3 has 14 residues. The data were taken from a study of cytomegalovirus exposure and HLA in healthy donors. Findings and caveats of the study: Later analysis found that TCR beta chains associated with HLA were more clonally expanded than other, equally common chains. Overall, roughly 160 TCR beta chains were annotated as cytomegalovirus-associated.

The V and J genes are TRBV5-4 and TRBJ1-1, with D unresolved. This TCR derives from a man aged 18 to 35 in good health and CMV-seronegative. What was sequenced was PBMCs. CDR3 sequence (DNA): TGTGCCAGCAGTCCATTCCCCGCGGACACTGAAGCTTTCTTT. Protein product: CASSPFPADTEAFF.